One TCR beta chain is described in this entry. Antigen specificity is unknown. These data belong to a study of cytomegalovirus exposure and HLA in healthy donors. Study summary: Samples from HLA-typed donors yielded about 85 million unique TCRs in an early data release. Study-wide points: Immune exposure was documented only through CMV serostatus.

Trimming took 3 bases from V and 3 from J, leaving 14 bases between them. Germline CDR1 is GTSNPN and CDR2 is SVGIG (reference sequence). The CDR3 is 14 residues long. This PCR relied on a set of 60 Vbeta primers and 13 Jbeta primers. Using immunoSEQ multiplex PCR, the repertoire was profiled, and TCRdb retains in-frame clones only, with some absent. The sample lists 120,000 to 150,000 clones; 73% were seen once. The sample comprised PBMCs. The chain recombines TRBV30 with TRBJ1-1; perhaps TRBD1 as D (5 bases). The clonotype was recovered from a human donor in good health. CDR3 residues: CAWSHGGRDTEAFF. CDR3 nucleotide sequence: TGTGCCTGGAGCCACGGGGGAAGAGACACTGAAGCTTTCTTT.